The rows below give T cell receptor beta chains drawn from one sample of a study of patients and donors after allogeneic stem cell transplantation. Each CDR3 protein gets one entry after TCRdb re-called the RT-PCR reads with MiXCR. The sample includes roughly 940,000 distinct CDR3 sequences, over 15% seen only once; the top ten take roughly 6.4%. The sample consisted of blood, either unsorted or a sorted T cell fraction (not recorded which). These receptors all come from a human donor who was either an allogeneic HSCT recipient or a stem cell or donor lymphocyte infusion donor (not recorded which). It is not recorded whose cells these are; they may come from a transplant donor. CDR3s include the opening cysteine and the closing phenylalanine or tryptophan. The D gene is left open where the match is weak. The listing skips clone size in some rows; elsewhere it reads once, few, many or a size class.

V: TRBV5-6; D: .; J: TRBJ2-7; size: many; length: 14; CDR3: CASSLSFRAYEQYF; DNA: TGTGCCAGCAGCTTGTCGTTCAGGGCCTACGAGCAGTACTTC
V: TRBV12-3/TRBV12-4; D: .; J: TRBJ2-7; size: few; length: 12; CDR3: CASSSDDYEQYF; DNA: TGTGCCAGCAGTTCAGACGACTACGAGCAGTACTTC
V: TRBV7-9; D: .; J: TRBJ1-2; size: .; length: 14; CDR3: CASSLVGGRGGYTF; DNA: TGTGCCAGCAGCTTAGTAGGGGGGCGCGGGGGCTACACCTTC
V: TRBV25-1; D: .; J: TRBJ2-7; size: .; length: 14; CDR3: CASSEFGGRYEQYF; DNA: TGTGCCAGCAGTGAATTTGGGGGTCGGTACGAGCAGTACTTC
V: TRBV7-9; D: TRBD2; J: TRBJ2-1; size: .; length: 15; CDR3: CASSLPLAGGNEQFF; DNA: TGTGCCAGCAGCCTACCCCTAGCGGGAGGGAATGAGCAGTTCTTC
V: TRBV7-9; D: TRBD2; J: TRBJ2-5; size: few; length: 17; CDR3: CASRVGTSVGGEETQYF; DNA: TGTGCCAGCAGAGTGGGTACTAGCGTTGGTGGAGAAGAGACCCAGTACTTC
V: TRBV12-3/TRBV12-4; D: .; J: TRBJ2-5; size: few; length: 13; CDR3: CASILGSGETQYF; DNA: TGTGCCAGCATCCTTGGTTCTGGGGAGACCCAGTACTTC
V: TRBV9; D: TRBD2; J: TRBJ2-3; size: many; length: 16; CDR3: CASSAGLAGGADTQYF; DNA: TGTGCCAGCAGCGCAGGACTAGCGGGAGGCGCAGATACGCAGTATTTT
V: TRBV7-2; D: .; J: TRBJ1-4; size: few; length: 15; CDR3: CASSSRQKRNEKLFF; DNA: TGTGCCAGCAGCTCACGACAGAAACGTAATGAAAAACTGTTTTTT
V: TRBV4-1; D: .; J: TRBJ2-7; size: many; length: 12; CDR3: CASSQDGYEQYF; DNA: TGCGCCAGCAGCCAAGACGGCTACGAGCAGTACTTC
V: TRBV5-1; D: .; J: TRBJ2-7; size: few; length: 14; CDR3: CASSFGGLSSEQYF; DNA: TGCGCCAGCAGCTTTGGAGGACTATCTTCGGAGCAGTACTTC
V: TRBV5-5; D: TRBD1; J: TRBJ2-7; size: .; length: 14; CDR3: CASIIGTDSYEQYF; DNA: TGTGCCAGCATCATTGGGACAGACTCCTACGAGCAGTACTTC
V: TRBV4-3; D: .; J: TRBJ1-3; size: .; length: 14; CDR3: CASSQIGGGNTIYF; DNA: TGCGCCAGCAGCCAAATTGGAGGTGGAAACACCATATATTTT
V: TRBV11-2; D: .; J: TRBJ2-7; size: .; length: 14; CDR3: CASSLSEGGYEQYF; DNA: TGTGCCAGCAGCTTATCGGAGGGGGGTTACGAGCAGTACTTC
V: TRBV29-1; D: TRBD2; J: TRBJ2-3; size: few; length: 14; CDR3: CSVAGLALTGTQYF; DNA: TGCAGCGTGGCGGGACTAGCACTTACCGGGACGCAGTATTTT
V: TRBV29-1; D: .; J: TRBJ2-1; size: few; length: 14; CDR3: CSSFGGGGSNEQFF; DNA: TGCAGCTCTTTTGGGGGAGGGGGATCCAATGAGCAGTTCTTC
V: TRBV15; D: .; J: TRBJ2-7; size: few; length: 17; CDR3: CATSSALTGPEWFEQYF; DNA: TGTGCCACCAGCAGTGCCTTGACGGGGCCCGAATGGTTCGAGCAGTACTTC
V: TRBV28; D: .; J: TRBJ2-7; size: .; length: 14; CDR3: CASMVPGRTVEQYF; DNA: TGTGCCAGCATGGTCCCGGGACGTACGGTCGAGCAGTACTTC
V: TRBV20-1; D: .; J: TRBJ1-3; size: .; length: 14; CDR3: CSAKTTVSGNTIYF; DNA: TGCAGTGCTAAAACAACCGTCTCTGGAAACACCATATATTTT
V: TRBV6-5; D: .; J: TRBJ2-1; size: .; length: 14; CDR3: CASSYSPYYNEQFF; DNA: TGTGCCAGCAGTTACTCGCCATACTACAATGAGCAGTTCTTC
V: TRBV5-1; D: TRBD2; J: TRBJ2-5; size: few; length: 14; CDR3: CASSFGLAGETQYF; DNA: TGCGCCAGCAGCTTTGGACTAGCGGGAGAGACCCAGTACTTC
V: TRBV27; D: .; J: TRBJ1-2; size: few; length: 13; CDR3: CASSFSGSYGYTF; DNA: TGTGCCAGCAGTTTTAGCGGGAGCTATGGCTACACCTTC
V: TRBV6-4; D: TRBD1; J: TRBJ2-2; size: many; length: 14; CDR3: CASSGQGGTGELFF; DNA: TGTGCCAGCAGCGGACAGGGGGGCACCGGGGAGCTGTTTTTT
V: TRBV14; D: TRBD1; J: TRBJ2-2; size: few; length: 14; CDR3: CASSLTTGPGELFF; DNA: TGTGCCAGCAGCCTAACGACAGGGCCCGGGGAGCTGTTTTTT
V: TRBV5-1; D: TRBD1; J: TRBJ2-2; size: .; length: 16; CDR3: CASSLTSTGKTRELFF; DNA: TGCGCCAGCAGCCTTACATCGACAGGGAAGACCCGGGAGCTGTTTTTT
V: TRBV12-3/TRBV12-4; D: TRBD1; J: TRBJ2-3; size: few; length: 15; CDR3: CASNLPGTGPDTQYF; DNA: TGTGCCAGCAATCTTCCCGGGACAGGGCCAGATACGCAGTATTTT
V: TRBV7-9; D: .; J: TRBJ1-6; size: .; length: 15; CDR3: CASSFGRTDNSPLHF; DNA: TGTGCCAGCAGCTTTGGGCGGACCGATAATTCACCCCTCCACTTT
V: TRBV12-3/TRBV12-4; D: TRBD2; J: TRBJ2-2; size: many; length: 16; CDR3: CASTPGASGGAGELFF; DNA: TGTGCCAGCACCCCTGGGGCTAGCGGGGGGGCCGGGGAGCTGTTTTTT
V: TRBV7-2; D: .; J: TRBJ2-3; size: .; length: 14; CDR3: CASSLNPRAGTQYF; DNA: TGTGCCAGCAGCTTAAACCCTAGGGCTGGTACGCAGTATTTT
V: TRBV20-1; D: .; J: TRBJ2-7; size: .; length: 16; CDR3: CSAAGLRSSRFHEQYF; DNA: TGCAGTGCTGCGGGACTGAGGTCATCTAGGTTCCACGAGCAGTACTTC
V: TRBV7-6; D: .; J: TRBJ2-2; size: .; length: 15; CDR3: CASSLGTIYTGELFF; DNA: TGTGCCAGCAGCTTAGGCACTATTTACACCGGGGAGCTGTTTTTT
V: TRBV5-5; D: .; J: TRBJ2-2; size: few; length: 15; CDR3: CASRIRPVNTGELFF; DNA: TGTGCCAGCAGGATAAGACCAGTGAACACCGGGGAGCTGTTTTTT
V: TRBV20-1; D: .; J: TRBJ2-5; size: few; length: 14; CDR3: CSAATEGKPETQYF; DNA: TGCAGTGCTGCCACCGAGGGGAAGCCAGAGACCCAGTACTTC
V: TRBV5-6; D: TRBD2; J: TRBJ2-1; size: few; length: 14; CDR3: CASKAGDTHNEQFF; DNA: TGTGCCAGCAAAGCGGGAGACACCCACAATGAGCAGTTCTTC
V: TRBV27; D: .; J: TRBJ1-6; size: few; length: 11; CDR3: CASGSNSPLHF; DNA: TGTGCCAGCGGCAGTAATTCACCCCTCCACTTT
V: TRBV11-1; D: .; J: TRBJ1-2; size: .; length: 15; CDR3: CASSFRGEASYGYTF; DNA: TGTGCCAGCAGCTTTCGCGGGGAGGCAAGCTATGGCTACACCTTC
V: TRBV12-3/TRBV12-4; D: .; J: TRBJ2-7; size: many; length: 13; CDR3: CASSLGLPYEQYF; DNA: TGTGCCAGCAGTTTGGGTCTACCCTACGAGCAGTACTTC
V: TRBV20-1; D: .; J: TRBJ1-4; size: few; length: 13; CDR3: CSAERATNEKLFF; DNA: TGCAGTGCCGAGCGGGCAACTAATGAAAAACTGTTTTTT
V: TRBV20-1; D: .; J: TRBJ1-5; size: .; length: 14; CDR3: CSAREGRDNQPQHF; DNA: TGCAGTGCTAGAGAAGGCAGGGACAATCAGCCCCAGCATTTT
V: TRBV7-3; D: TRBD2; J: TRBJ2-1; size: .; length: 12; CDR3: CATRLAGVPQFF; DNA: TGTGCCACCAGGCTAGCGGGAGTTCCCCAGTTCTTC
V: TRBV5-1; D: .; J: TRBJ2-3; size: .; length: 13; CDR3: CASSFGSLDTQYF; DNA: TGCGCCAGCAGCTTCGGTTCGCTGGATACGCAGTATTTT
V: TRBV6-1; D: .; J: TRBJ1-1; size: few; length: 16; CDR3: CASSPIEGIGNTEAFF; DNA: TGTGCCAGCAGCCCGATTGAAGGGATCGGGAACACTGAAGCTTTCTTT
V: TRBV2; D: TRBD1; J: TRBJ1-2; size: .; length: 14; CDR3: CASSEMGQPNGYTF; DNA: TGTGCCAGCAGTGAAATGGGACAGCCTAATGGCTACACCTTC
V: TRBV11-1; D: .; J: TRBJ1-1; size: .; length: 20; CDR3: CASSLDSFRPSLPMNTEAFF; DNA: TGTGCCAGCAGCTTAGATTCTTTCCGGCCCTCCCTCCCCATGAACACTGAAGCTTTCTTT
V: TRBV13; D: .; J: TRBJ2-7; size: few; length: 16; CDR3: CASSPEQGIGAYEQYF; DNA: TGTGCCAGCAGCCCCGAACAGGGTATAGGGGCCTACGAGCAGTACTTC
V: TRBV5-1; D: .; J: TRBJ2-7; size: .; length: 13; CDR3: CASSLREFYEQYF; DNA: TGCGCCAGCAGCTTGAGGGAGTTCTACGAGCAGTACTTC
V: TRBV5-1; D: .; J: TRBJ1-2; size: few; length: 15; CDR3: CASSPRGGLRYGYTF; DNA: TGCGCCAGCAGCCCTCGGGGGGGCTTGCGATATGGCTACACCTTC
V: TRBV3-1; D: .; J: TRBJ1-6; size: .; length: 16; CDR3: CASSPTRDPARSPLHF; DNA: TGTGCCAGCAGCCCTACCCGGGACCCGGCTCGGTCACCCCTCCACTTT
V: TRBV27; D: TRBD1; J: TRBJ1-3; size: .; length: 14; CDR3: CASMGQGGGNTIYF; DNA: TGTGCCAGCATGGGACAGGGAGGTGGAAACACCATATATTTT
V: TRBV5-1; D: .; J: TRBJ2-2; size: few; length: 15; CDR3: CASSFPEANTGELFF; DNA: TGCGCCAGCAGCTTTCCAGAGGCGAACACCGGGGAGCTGTTTTTT
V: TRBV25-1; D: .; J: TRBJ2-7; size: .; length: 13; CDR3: CASSEFGFYEQYF; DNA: TGTGCCAGCAGTGAATTTGGGTTCTACGAGCAGTACTTC
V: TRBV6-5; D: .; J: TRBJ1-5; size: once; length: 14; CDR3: CASSYLGGRQPQHF; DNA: TGTGCCAGCAGTTACTTGGGGGGGCGCCAGCCCCAGCATTTT
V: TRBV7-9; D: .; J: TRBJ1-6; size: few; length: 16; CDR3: CASSLGGAGGRSPLHF; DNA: TGTGCCAGCAGCTTAGGGGGGGCCGGTGGTCGGTCACCCCTCCACTTT
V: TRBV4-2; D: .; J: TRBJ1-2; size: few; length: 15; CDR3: CASSQRRGSNYGYTF; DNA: TGTGCCAGCAGCCAACGCAGGGGATCTAACTATGGCTACACCTTC
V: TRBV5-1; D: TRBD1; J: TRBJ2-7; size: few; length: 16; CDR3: CASSPRTGIAPLEQYF; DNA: TGCGCCAGCAGCCCCCGGACAGGTATCGCCCCCCTGGAGCAGTACTTC